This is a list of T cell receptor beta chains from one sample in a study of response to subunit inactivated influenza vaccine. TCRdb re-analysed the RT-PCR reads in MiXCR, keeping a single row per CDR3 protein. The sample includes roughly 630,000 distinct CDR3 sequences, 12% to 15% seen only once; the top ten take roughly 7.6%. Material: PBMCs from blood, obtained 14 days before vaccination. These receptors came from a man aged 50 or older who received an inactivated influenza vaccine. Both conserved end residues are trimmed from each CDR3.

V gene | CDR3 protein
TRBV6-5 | ASSYSTFASPSYEQY
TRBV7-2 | ASRRQGGIYGYT
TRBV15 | ATMRRANTEAF
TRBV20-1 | SAEGGNYNEQF
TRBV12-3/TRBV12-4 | ASSPDPGRSLWDTIY
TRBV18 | ASSVGTGDTGELF
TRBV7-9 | ASSSALTGWNTEAF
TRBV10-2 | ASRETGRFGEKLF
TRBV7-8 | ASSQKSGTSGRLNEQF
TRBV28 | ASSRLDFSYNEQF
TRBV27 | ASSRTVGDTQY
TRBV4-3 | ASSRRALLAAGANVLT
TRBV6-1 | ASRPPGGTDTQY
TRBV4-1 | ASSQALEHRNTEAF
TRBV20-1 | SARRPRLADLYNEQF
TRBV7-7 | ASSLAPSGELF
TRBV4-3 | ASRTATGGSGELF
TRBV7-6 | ASSLVIGELF
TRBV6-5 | ASSYPPGQTNNEQF
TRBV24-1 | ATSDRPPWTGANVLT
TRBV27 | ASSGLGAGLGEQF
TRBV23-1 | ASNGPGEETQY
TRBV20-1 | SAQSGGAHNEQF
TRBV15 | ATSSLTGEAKNIQY